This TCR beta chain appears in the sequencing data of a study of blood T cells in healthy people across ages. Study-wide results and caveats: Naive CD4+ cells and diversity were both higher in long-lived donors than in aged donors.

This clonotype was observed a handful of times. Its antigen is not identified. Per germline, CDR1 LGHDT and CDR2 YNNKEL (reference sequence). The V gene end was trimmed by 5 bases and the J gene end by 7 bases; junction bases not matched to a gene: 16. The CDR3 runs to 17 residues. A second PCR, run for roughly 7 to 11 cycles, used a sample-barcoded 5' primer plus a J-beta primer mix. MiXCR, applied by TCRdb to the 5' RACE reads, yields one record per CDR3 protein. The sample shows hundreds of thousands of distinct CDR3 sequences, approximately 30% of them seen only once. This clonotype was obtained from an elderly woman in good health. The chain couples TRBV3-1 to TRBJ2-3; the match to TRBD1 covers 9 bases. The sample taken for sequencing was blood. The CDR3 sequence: CASSWNLGQGGKNTQYF. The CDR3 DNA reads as TGTGCCAGCAGCTGGAACTTGGGACAGGGTGGAAAAAATACGCAGTATTTT.